This T cell receptor beta chain was sequenced during a study of T cell repertoires in cytomegalovirus infection. Study-wide findings and caveats: Dominant in the ex vivo response were TCR beta clonotypes restricted by HLA-C and specific for CMV.

The CDR3 consists of 17 residues. V lost 2 bases, J lost 5 bases, and 21 bases lay in between. The germline V gene has CDR1 LNHNV and CDR2 YYDKDF (reference sequence). TCRdb itself ran the reads through MiXCR, one entry per CDR3 protein. The data contain under 850,000 distinct CDR3 sequences, around 32% of them singletons. With regard to this clonotype: The target antigen is unknown.

V is TRBV15 and J is TRBJ2-5; the D gene is possibly TRBD1 (5 bases). The sample here was cultured PBMCs, taken from culture after CMV antigen stimulation. The receptor was isolated from a human donor in good health (CMV status not recorded). Some clones in this sample may be carry-over from other donors' samples. The CDR3 sequence is CATSRRGYTRNKETQYF. DNA for the CDR3: TGTGCCACCAGCAGAAGGGGCTACACAAGGAACAAGGAGACCCAGTACTTC.